These 11 T cell receptor beta chains were all obtained from the same sample, sequenced in a study of glioma-infiltrating T cells after dendritic cell vaccination. Sequenced by immunoSEQ multiplex PCR; TCRdb stores in-frame clones only, minus some. The table has under 100,000 clones, 85% seen once. The sequencing here drew on blood, taken before dendritic cell vaccination. Receptors originate from a human donor with glioblastoma.

The chain uses TRBV5-1 and TRBJ1-1, with a possible D match to TRBD1 (6 bases). The CDR3 spans 13 residues. V lost 2 bases to trimming and J lost 12 bases, with 17 bases between them. CDR1 and CDR2 from the germline V gene are SGHRS and YFSETQ. The CDR3 spells CASSFGTSLETFF. CDR3 DNA sequence: TGCGCCAGCAGCTTCGGGACAAGCTTGGAAACTTTCTTT.

The J gene is TRBJ1-6, the V gene TRBV21-1. TRBV21-1 is reported as a pseudogene. The CDR3 is 18 residues long. CDR3 coding DNA: TGTGCCAGCAGCATAAGGGGTACGGGGACTTCCTATAATTCACCCCTCCACTTT. It yields the protein CASSIRGTGTSYNSPLHF.

This clone was counted a few times. CDR3: CASSRGFNEKLFF. The CDR3 DNA reads as TGCGCCAGCAGCAGGGGGTTTAATGAAAAACTGTTTTTT. The chain carries TRBV5-1 and TRBJ1-4, with D possibly TRBD1 on 6 matching bases. CDR1 is SGHRS, CDR2 YFSETQ, per germline. V lost 4 bases and J lost 4, with 8 bases in between. The CDR3 has 13 residues.

This rearrangement joins TRBV2 to TRBJ1-1; the match to TRBD1 covers 7 bases. The CDR3 length is 15 residues. The germline gives CDR1 SNHLY, CDR2 FYNNEI. With V trimmed by 8 bases and J by 3 bases, 12 bases remained unmatched. This CDR3 is CASRLAEGGHTEAFF. The DNA of the CDR3 is TGTGCCAGCCGACTTGCAGAAGGGGGCCACACTGAAGCTTTCTTT.

This chain uses TRBV7-2 with TRBJ1-3; D not resolved. This CDR3 contains 14 residues. Germline CDR1 reads SGHTA; CDR2 reads FQGNSA. V lost 5 bases, J lost 7 bases, and 15 bases lay in between. The CDR3 DNA is TGTGCCAGCAGCCTCCCTGGTCTGGAGAACACCATATATTTT. Translated: CASSLPGLENTIYF.

The table lists this clone with a few counts. The gene calls are TRBV7-2 and TRBJ2-1; TRBD2 might be the D (6 bases). V was cut by 5 bases and J by 0 bases, with 14 bases left in between. The CDR3 loop spans 16 amino acids. Germline V gives CDR1 SGHTA, CDR2 FQGNSA. The chain's CDR3 is CASSGGGVRSYNEQFF. The CDR3 coding sequence is TGTGCCAGCAGCGGAGGAGGGGTTCGCTCCTACAATGAGCAGTTCTTC.

V is TRBV7-2 and J is TRBJ2-3; 14 nucleotides align to TRBD2. V was pared by 5 bases and J by 8 bases, with 3 bases of the junction left unmatched. Germline CDR1 reads SGHTA; CDR2 reads FQGNSA. The CDR3 consists of 14 residues. CDR3 sequence reads: CASSPGLAGVTQYF. Written as DNA, the CDR3 is TGTGCCAGCAGCCCGGGACTAGCGGGGGTTACGCAGTATTTT.

This chain connects TRBV18 to TRBJ1-4; 7 bases align to TRBD1. There are 15 residues in the CDR3. The junction had 4 bases not matched to a gene; V was cut back by 6 bases and J by 0 bases. The V gene's germline CDR1 is KGHSH and CDR2 LQKENI. The CDR3 reads CASSRDSATNEKLFF. DNA of the CDR3: TGTGCCAGCTCGCGGGACAGTGCAACTAATGAAAAACTGTTTTTT.

V usage is TRBV7-3 and J usage is TRBJ1-2, with TRBD1 as a possible D gene (5 bases). This CDR3 contains 15 residues. Germline V gene data show CDR1 as SGHTA and CDR2 as FQGTGA. V lost 0 bases and J 6 bases, leaving 14 bases between the germline ends. In DNA, the CDR3 is TGTGCCAGCAGCTTAACCCCAGGACAAATTCATGGCTACACCTTC. Protein: CASSLTPGQIHGYTF. Based on the CDR3 plus reference TRBV7-3 and TRBJ1-2, the full variable domain is GAGVSQTPSNKVTEKGKYVELRCDPISGHTALYWYRQSLGQGPEFLIYFQGTGAADDSGLPNDRFFAVRPEGSVSTLKIQRTERGDSAVYLCASSLTPGQIHGYTFGSGTRLTVV.

This clone was seen just once. V usage is TRBV7-9 and J usage is TRBJ1-2, with 8 bases identical to TRBD1. Looked up from germline, CDR1 is SEHNR and CDR2 is FQNEAQ (reference sequence). V was clipped by 1 base and J by 4 bases; unmatched bases: 5. CDR3 length: 15 amino acids. The CDR3 loop reads CASSLDWDRSYGYTF. The CDR3 DNA reads TGTGCCAGCAGCTTAGATTGGGACAGGAGCTATGGCTACACCTTC.

The V call is TRBV7-8, the J call TRBJ2-1, with 11 positions matching TRBD2. Trimming took 1 base from V and 7 from J; bases not matched to a gene: 12. The germline CDR1 and CDR2 sequences are SGHVS and FQNEAQ. The CDR3 length is 18 residues. The CDR3 reads CASSLVPVARTSGNEQFF. The CDR3 nucleotides are TGTGCCAGCAGCTTAGTCCCCGTAGCGAGGACTAGCGGGAATGAGCAGTTCTTC. Looking up the rest from reference TRBV7-8 and TRBJ2-1 gives the full variable domain: GAGVSQSPRYKVAKRGQDVALRCDPISGHVSLFWYQQALGQGPEFLTYFQNEAQLDKSGLPSDRFFAERPEGSVSTLKIQRTQQEDSAVYLCASSLVPVARTSGNEQFFGPGTRLTVL.